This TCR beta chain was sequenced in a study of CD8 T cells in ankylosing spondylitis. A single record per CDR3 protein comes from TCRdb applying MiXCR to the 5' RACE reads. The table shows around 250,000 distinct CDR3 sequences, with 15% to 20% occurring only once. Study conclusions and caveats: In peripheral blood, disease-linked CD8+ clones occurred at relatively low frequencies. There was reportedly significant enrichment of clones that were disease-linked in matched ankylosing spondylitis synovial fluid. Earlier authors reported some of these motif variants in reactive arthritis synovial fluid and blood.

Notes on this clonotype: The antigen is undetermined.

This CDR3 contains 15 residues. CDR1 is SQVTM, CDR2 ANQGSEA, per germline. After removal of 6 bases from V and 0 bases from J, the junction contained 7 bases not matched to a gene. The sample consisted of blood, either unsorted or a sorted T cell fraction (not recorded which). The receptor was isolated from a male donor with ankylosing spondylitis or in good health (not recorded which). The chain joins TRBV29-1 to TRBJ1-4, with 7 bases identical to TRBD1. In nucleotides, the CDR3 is TGCAGCGTGGAAACAGGGGACACAACTAATGAAAAACTGTTTTTT. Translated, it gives CSVETGDTTNEKLFF. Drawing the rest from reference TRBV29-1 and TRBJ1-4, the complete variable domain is SAVISQKPSRDICQRGTSLTIQCQVDSQVTMMFWYRQQPGQSLTLIATANQGSEATYESGFVIDKFPISRPNLTFSTLTVSNMSPEDSSIYLCSVETGDTTNEKLFFGSGTQLSVL.